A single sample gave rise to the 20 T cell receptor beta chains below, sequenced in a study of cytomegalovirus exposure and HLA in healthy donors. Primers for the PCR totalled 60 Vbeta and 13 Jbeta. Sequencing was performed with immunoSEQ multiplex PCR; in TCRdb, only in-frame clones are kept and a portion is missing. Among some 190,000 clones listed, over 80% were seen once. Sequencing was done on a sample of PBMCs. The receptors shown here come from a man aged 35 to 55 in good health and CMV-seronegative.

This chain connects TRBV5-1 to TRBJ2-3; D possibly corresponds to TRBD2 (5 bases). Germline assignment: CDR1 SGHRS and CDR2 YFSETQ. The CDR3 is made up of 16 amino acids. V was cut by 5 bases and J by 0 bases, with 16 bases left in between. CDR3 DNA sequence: TGCGCCAGCAGGCGGGTGGGCGGTTCAAGCACAGATACGCAGTATTTT. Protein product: CASRRVGGSSTDTQYF.

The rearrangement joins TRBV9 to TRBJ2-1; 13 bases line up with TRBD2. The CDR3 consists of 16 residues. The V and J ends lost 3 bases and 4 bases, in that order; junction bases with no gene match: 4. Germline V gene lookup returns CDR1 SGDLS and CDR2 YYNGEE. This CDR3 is CASSARLAGGYNEQFF. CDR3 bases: TGTGCCAGCAGCGCTAGACTAGCGGGAGGTTACAATGAGCAGTTCTTC.

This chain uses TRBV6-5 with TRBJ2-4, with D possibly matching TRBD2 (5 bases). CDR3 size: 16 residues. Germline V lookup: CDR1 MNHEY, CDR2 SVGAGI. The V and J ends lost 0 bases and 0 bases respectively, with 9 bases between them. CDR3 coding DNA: TGTGCCAGCAGTTACTCGGGGAGTTTAGCCAAAAACATTCAGTACTTC. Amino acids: CASSYSGSLAKNIQYF.

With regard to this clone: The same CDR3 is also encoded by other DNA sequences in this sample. CDR3 protein: CASSDPSDRSENEQYF. The CDR3 DNA sequence: TGTGCCAGCAGTGACCCCTCGGACAGATCGGAAAACGAGCAGTACTTC. The chain combines TRBV2 with TRBJ2-7; a possible D gene is TRBD1 (6 bases). The V and J ends lost 3 bases and 5 bases respectively, with 20 bases between them. The germline gives CDR1 SNHLY, CDR2 FYNNEI. There are 16 residues in the CDR3.

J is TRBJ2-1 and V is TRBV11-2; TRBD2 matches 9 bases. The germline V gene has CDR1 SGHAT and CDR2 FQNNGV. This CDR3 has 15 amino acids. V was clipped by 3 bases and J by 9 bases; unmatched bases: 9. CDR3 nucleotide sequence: TGTGCCAGCAGCTTTGGGGCGGGGGGGCCCACTGAGCAGTTCTTC. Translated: CASSFGAGGPTEQFF.

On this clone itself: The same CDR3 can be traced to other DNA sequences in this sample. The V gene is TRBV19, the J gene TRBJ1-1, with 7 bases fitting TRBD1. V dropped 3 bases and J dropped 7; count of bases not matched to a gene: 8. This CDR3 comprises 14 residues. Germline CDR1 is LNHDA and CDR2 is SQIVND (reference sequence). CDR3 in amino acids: CASSIYRGSYEAFF. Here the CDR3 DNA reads TGTGCCAGTAGTATCTACAGGGGAAGCTATGAAGCTTTCTTT.

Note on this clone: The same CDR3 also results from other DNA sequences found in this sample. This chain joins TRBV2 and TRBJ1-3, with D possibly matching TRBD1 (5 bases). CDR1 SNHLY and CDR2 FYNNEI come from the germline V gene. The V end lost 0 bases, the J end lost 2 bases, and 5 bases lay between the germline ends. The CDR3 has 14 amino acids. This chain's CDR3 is CASSEAGAGNTIYF. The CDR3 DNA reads TGTGCCAGCAGTGAAGCAGGGGCTGGAAACACCATATATTTT.

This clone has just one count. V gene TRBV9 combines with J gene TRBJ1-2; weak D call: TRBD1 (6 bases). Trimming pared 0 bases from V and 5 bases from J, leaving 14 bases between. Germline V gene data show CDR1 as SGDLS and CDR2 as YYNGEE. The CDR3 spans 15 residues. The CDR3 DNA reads TGTGCCAGCAGCGTAGGAGGCAGGACAGTATATGGCTACACCTTC. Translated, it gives CASSVGGRTVYGYTF.

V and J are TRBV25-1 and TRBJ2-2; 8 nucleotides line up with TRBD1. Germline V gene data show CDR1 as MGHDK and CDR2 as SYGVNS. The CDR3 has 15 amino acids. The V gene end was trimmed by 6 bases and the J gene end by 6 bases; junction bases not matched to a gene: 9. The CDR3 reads CASSSLRQGSGELFF. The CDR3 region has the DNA TGTGCCAGCAGCTCCCTTCGACAGGGGTCCGGGGAGCTGTTTTTT.

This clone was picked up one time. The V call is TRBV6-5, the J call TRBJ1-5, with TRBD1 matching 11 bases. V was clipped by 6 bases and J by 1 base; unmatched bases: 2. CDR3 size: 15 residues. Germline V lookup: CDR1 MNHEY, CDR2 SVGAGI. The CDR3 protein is CASRRDRGSNQPQHF. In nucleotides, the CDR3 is TGTGCCAGCAGGCGGGACAGGGGGAGCAATCAGCCCCAGCATTTT.

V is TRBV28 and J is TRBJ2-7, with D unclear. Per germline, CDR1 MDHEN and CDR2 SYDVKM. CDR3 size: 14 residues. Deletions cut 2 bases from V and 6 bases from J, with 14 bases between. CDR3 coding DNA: TGTGCCAGCAGTTTAGGGCACACATCCGGCGAGCAGTACTTC. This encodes CASSLGHTSGEQYF.

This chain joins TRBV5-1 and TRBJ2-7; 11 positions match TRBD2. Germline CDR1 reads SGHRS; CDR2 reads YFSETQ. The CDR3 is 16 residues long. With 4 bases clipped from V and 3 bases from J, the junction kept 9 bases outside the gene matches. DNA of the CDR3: TGCGCCAGCAGCCTACAACCTAGCGGGGGGATCTACGAGCAGTACTTC. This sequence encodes CASSLQPSGGIYEQYF.

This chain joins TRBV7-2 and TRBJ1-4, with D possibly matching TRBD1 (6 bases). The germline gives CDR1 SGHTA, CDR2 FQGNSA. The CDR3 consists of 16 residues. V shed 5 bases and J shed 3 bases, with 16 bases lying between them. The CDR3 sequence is CASSLQGSRANEKLFF. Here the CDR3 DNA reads TGTGCCAGCAGCCTCCAGGGGTCCAGGGCTAATGAAAAACTGTTTTTT.

The CDR3 region is CAWSVPDRDQETQYF. The CDR3 DNA is TGTGCCTGGAGTGTACCTGACAGGGACCAAGAGACCCAGTACTTC. This sequence joins TRBV30 and TRBJ2-5; 7 positions agree with TRBD1. The CDR3 is made up of 15 amino acids. The V segment lost 0 bases and the J segment 0 bases; nucleotides outside the gene matches: 4. Germline lookup yields CDR1 GTSNPN and CDR2 SVGIG (reference sequence).

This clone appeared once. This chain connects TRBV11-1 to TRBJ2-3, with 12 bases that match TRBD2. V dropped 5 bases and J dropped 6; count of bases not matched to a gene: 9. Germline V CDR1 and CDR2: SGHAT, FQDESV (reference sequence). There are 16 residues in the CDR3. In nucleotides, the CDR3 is TGTGCCAGCAGCGTGCAAGGGGGACTAGCGGGCGATACGCAGTATTTT. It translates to CASSVQGGLAGDTQYF.

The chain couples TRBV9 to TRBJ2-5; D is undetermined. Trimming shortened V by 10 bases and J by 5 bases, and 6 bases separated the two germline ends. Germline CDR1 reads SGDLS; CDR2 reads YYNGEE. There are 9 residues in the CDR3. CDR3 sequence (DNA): TGTGCCTCCGGGGAGACCCAGTACTTC. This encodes CASGETQYF.

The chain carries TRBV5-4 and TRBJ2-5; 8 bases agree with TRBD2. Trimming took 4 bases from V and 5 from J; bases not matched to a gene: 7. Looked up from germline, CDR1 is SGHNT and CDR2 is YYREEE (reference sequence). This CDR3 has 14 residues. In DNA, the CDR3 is TGTGCCAGCAGCGAACGGGGGGGCCGGGAGACCCAGTACTTC. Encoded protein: CASSERGGRETQYF.

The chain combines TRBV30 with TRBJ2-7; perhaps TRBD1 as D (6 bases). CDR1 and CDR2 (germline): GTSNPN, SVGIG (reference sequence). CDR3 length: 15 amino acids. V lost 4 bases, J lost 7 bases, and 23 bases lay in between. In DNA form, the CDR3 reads TGTGCCTGGACTCCAAGAGGCAGGGGCGGAAGGGAGCAGTACTTC. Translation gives CAWTPRGRGGREQYF.

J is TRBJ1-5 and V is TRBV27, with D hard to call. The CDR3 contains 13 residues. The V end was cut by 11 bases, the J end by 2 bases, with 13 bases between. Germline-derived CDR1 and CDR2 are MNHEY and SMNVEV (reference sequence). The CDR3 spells CAGPLFGNQPQHF. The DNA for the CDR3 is TGTGCCGGGCCCCTGTTTGGCAATCAGCCCCAGCATTTT.

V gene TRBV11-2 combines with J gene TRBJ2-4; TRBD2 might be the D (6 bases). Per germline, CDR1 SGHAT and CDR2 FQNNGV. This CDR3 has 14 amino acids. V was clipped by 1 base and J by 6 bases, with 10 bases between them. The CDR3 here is CASSLVGGINIQYF. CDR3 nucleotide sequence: TGTGCCAGCAGCTTAGTAGGAGGGATAAACATTCAGTACTTC.